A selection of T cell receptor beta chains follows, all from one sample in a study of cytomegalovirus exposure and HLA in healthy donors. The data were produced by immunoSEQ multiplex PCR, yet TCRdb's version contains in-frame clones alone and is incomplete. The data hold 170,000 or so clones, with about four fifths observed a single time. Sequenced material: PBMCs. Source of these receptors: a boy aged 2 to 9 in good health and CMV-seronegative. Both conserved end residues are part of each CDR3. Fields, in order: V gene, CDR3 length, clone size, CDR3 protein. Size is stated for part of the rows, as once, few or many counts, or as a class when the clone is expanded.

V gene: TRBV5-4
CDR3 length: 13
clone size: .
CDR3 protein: CASGGSGGYEQYF

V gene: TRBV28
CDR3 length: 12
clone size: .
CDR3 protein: CASSLTRGGYTF

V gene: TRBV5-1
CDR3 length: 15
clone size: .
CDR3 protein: CASSRTAATNEKLFF

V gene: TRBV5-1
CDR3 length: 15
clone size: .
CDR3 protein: CASTRTGQLNYGYTF

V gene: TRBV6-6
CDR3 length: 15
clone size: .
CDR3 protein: CASSYDGQGSYEQYF

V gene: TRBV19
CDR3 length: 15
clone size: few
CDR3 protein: CASSIGRILGAEAFF

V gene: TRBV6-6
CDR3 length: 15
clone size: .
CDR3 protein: CASSYPGGGQGERFF

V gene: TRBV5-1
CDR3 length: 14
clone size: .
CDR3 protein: CASSMGQGPDTQYF

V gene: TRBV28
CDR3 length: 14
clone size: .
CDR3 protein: CASSLTGVDETQYF

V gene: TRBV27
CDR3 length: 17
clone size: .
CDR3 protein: CASSTGLAGGSWYEQFF

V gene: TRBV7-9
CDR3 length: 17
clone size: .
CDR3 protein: CASSLALAGGYYNEQFF

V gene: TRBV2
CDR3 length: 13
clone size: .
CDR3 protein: CASKVESTDTQYF

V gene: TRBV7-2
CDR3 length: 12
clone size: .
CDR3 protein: CASSFQRSEAFF

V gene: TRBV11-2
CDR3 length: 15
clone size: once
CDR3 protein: CASSLRTSRVDEQYF

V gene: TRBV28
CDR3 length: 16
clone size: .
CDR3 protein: CASSLQDRGRTYEQYF

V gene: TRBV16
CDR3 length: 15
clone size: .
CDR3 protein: CASSQGGQGHQPQHF

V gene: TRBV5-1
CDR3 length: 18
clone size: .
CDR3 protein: CASSPKSTSLPNTGELFF

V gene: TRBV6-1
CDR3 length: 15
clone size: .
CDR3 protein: CASGDRGKISYEQYF

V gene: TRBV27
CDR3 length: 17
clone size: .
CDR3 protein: CASSPQGLAGVYNEQFF

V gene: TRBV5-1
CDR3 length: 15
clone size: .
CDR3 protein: CASSLSSGGTDTQYF

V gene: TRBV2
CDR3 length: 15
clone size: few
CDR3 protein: CASSGGRGSYNEQFF

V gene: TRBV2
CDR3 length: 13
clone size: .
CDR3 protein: CASSWDSNTEAFF

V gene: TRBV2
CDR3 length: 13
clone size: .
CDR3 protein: CATQATYPYEQYF

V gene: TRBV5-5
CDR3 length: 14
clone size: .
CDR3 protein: CASRSQGGSYEQYF

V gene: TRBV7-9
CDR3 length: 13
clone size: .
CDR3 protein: CASSPGETGELFF

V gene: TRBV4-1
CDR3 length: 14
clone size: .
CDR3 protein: CASSYRDQYNEQFF

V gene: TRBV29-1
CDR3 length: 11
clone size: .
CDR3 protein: CSSASGNEQFF

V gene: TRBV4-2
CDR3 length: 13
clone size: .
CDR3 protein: CASSQDTPGEAFF

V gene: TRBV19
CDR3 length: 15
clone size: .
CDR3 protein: CASSISGQYTGELFF

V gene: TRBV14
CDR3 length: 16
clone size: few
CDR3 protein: CASSPLAGVHTDTQYF

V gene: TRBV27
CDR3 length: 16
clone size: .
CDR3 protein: CASSQRMWEGPHEQYF

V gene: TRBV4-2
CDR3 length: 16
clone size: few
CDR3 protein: CASSQYGGTQGYEQYF

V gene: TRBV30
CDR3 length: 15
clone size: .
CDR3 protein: CAWSQQGQGNQPQHF

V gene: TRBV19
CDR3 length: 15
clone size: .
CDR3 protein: CASSIDSRGTDTQYF

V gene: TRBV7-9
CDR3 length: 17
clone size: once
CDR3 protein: CASSPTTGREGVETQYF

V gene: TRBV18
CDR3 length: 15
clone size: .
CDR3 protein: CASSPLGQPDHEQYF

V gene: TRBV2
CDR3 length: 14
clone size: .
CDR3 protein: CASSARGSGNTIYF

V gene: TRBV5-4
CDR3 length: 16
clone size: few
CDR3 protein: CASSLVGQGGSYEQYF

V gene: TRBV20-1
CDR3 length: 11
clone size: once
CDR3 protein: CSATIGGEQYF

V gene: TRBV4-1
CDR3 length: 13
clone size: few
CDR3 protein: CASSPRGGYEQYF

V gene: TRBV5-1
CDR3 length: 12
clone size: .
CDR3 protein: CASSLSVYEQYF

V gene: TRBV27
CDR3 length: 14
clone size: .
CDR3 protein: CASSLGGPGNIQYF

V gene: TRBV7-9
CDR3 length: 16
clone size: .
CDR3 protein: CASSSGGQNSGNTIYF

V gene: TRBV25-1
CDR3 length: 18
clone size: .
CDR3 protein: CASSPLFAPRQGWAEAFF

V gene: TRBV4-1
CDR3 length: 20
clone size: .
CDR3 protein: CASSQRRGEGTSLGANVLTF

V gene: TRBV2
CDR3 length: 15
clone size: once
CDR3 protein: CASSEQRTVYNEQFF

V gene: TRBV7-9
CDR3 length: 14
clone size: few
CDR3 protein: CASSLGQAAGAQYF

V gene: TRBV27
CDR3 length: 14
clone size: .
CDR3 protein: CASSAGQGNEKLFF

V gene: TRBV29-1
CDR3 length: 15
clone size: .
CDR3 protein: CSVEKAGLSTDTQYF

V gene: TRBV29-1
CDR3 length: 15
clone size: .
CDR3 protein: CSVAAGAPGRNTIYF

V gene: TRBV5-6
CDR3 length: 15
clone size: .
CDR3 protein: CASSLGTSGPNEQFF

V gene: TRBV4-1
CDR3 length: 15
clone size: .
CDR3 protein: CASSQVEVSEETQYF

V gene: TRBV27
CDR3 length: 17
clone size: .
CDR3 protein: CASSPGWGGTNTGELFF